These 15 T cell receptor beta chains were sequenced from one sample in a study of tissue T cells after allogeneic stem cell transplantation. The data were produced by immunoSEQ multiplex PCR, yet TCRdb's version contains in-frame clones alone and is incomplete. The profile shows more than 6,500 clones, 50% to 55% of them singletons. The time point was: mouse harvest day 7 after allogeneic transplant. Each mouse received 10^7 T-cell-depleted marrow cells plus 10^6 splenic CD5+ T cells by tail vein. Sequences were obtained from lymph node tissue. These receptors all stem from a female BALB/c mouse given C57BL/6 T cells with graft-versus-host disease after an allogeneic hematopoietic cell transplant.

Judged by abundance, this clone is medium-sized. Gene names are mouse gene names. The CDR3 extends 1 residue past the end of the read, so its final part is completed from the germline J gene. The chain combines TRBV12-1 with TRBJ2-7, with 9 bases matching TRBD2. The germline V gene has CDR1 SGHSN and CDR2 HYEKVE. V was clipped by 4 bases and J by 4 bases; unmatched bases: 1. The CDR3 spans 12 residues. The CDR3 DNA, read in part, is TGTGCCAGCTCCTGGGGGGGTTATGAACAGTAC. Residues: CASSWGGYEQY. The entire CDR3 reads CASSWGGYEQYF.

This clone is medium-sized by share. Mouse gene names and germline throughout. The CDR3 end lies 1 residue beyond the end of the read and is filled in from the germline J gene. The rearrangement uses TRBV26 and TRBJ1-6; D unresolved. TRBJ1-6 is sorted into the ORF group, with uncertain function. The V gene's germline CDR1 is KGHPV and CDR2 FQNQEV (reference sequence). This CDR3 is 13 amino acids long. Trimming left V 4 bases short and J 5 bases short, with 6 bases between. CDR3 sequence reads: CASSQQNNSPLYF. The part of the CDR3 DNA that was read is TGTGCCAGCAGTCAGCAAAATAATTCGCCCCTCTAC.

Notes on this clone: The genes and germline here are from mouse. The CDR3 end lies 1 residue beyond the end of the read and is filled in from the germline J gene. This sequence joins TRBV19 and TRBJ1-1, with 11 bases that match TRBD1. CDR1 is FNHDT, CDR2 SITEND, per germline (reference sequence). The V gene end was trimmed by 0 bases and the J gene end by 10 bases; junction bases not matched to a gene: 2. The CDR3 consists of 13 residues. The sequenced part of the CDR3 DNA is TGTGCCAGCAGTATAGGGGACAGGGGGAGAGTCTTC. It codes for CASSIGDRGRVF. The whole CDR3 reads CASSIGDRGRVFF.

As concerns this clone: Mouse germline and gene names are used. The DNA ends 1 residue before the CDR3 does, and the rest of the CDR3 is filled in from the germline J gene. The gene calls are TRBV23 and TRBJ2-4; the tabulated D call, TRBD2, remains unverified against the DNA. Germline CDR1 reads KGHTA; CDR2 reads FQNQQP. The CDR3 is 13 amino acids. CDR3 region: CSSRRLGENTLYF. The DNA read from the CDR3 is TGCTCCAGCAGGAGACTGGGGGAAAACACCTTGTAC.

For this clone: Mouse germline and gene names are used. The read stops 1 residue short of the end of the CDR3; the missing end is completed from the germline J gene. This rearrangement joins TRBV1 to TRBJ1-4; 8 positions match TRBD1. The germline gives CDR1 NSQYPW, CDR2 LRSPGD (reference sequence). The CDR3 runs to 14 residues. J gave up 3 bases and V 4 bases, and 1 base lay outside the gene matches. The CDR3: CTCSGQGTNERLFF. The sequenced CDR3 bases are TGCACCTGCAGTGGACAGGGGACCAACGAAAGATTATTT.

Of note for this clone: The gene names given are mouse names. The read falls 1 residue short of the CDR3 end, and the missing part is taken from the germline J gene. This chain uses TRBV3 with TRBJ2-1; TRBD2 might be the D (6 bases). The CDR3 contains 14 residues. The V and J ends lost 6 bases and 0 bases respectively, with 9 bases between them. Per the germline V gene, CDR1 is SNHLY and CDR2 is FYNGKV (reference sequence). The CDR3 loop is CASRRDYNYAEQFF. Incomplete CDR3 DNA: TGTGCCAGCAGACGGGACTATAACTATGCTGAGCAGTTC. Full variable domain (rest looked up from reference TRBV3 and TRBJ2-1): GPKVLQIPSHQIIDMGQMVTLNCDPVSNHLYFYWYKQILGQQMEFLVNFYNGKVMEKSKLFKDQFSVERPDGSYFTLKIQPTALEDSAVYFCASRRDYNYAEQFFGPGTRLTVL.

Points on this clone: The gene names given are mouse names. The sequence runs out 1 residue before the end of the CDR3; the remainder is reconstructed from the germline J gene. The sample has other DNA sequences that encode this CDR3 too. This chain links TRBV26 with TRBJ1-4, with TRBD1 matching 9 bases. V was pared by 4 bases and J by 4 bases, with 1 base of the junction left unmatched. CDR1 and CDR2 from the germline V gene are KGHPV and FQNQEV (reference sequence). This CDR3 has 14 amino acids. Incomplete CDR3 DNA: TGTGCCAGCAGTCCGACAGGGGGCAACGAAAGATTATTT. Its protein is CASSPTGGNERLF. The whole CDR3 sequence is CASSPTGGNERLFF.

This clone was found a few times. Gene names denote mouse genes. The observed sequence ends 1 residue before the CDR3 terminus, with the missing tail filled in from the germline J gene. This chain joins TRBV15 and TRBJ2-7; D is unclear. Germline CDR1 SGHND, CDR2 FRSKSL. The CDR3 consists of 11 residues. Trimming removed 6 bases at V and 0 bases at J, with 3 bases between. The DNA read from the CDR3 is TGTGCCAGCAGCCTCTCCTATGAACAGTAC. Protein sequence: CASSLSYEQY. The entire CDR3 sequence reads CASSLSYEQYF.

Note on this clone: Gene names denote mouse genes. With the read ending 1 residue before the CDR3 end, the germline J gene is used to fill in that end. The chain combines TRBV17 with TRBJ2-7; 10 bases align to TRBD2. V lost 7 bases and J lost 7; bases outside the gene matches: 4. Germline CDR1 MNHDT, CDR2 YYDKIL. This CDR3 has 12 residues. The CDR3 sequence is CASKTGGREQYF. The sequenced part of the CDR3 DNA is TGTGCTAGCAAGACTGGGGGGAGGGAACAGTAC.

Only a few counts were recorded for this clone. The genes and germline here are from mouse. The DNA ends 1 residue before the CDR3 does, and the rest of the CDR3 is filled in from the germline J gene. The rearrangement links TRBV3 to TRBJ1-4, with 10 bases that match TRBD1. CDR1 and CDR2 (germline): SNHLY, FYNGKV (reference sequence). CDR3 length: 15 residues. V shed 2 bases and J 5 bases; nucleotides not matched to a gene: 2. The CDR3 DNA, read in part, is TGTGCCAGCAGCTTATTGGGACAGGGGAACGAAAGATTATTT. Protein sequence: CASSLLGQGNERLF. From start to end, the CDR3 is CASSLLGQGNERLFF.

This clone was seen a few times. The gene names here belong to mouse. The read ends 1 residue before the CDR3 terminus; that terminus is restored from the germline J gene. V and J are TRBV12-2 and TRBJ1-1; D is undetermined. This CDR3 has 13 amino acids. CDR1 is SGHLS and CDR2 is HYDKME in the germline V gene. V gave up 0 bases and J gave up 4 bases, with 8 bases separating them. The sequenced CDR3 bases are TGTGCCAGCTCTCTCCCAGGCGTCACAGAAGTCTTC. Protein: CASSLPGVTEVF. The CDR3 in its entirety is CASSLPGVTEVFF.

Points on this clone: Genes here carry mouse names. The read ends 1 residue early relative to the CDR3; the germline J gene fills the gap. This rearrangement joins TRBV26 to TRBJ1-1; D possibly corresponds to TRBD1 (6 bases). Per the germline V gene, CDR1 is KGHPV and CDR2 is FQNQEV (reference sequence). Trimming pared 4 bases from V and 0 bases from J, leaving 6 bases between. This CDR3 comprises 13 residues. Partial CDR3 DNA: TGTGCCAGCAGTCGGGACACAAACACAGAAGTCTTC. It encodes CASSRDTNTEVF. The whole CDR3 sequence reads CASSRDTNTEVFF.

Concerning this clone itself: Mouse names are used for the genes. The read ends 1 residue before the CDR3 terminus; that terminus is restored from the germline J gene. V usage is TRBV1 and J usage is TRBJ1-3, with TRBD1 matching over 12 bases. V dropped 4 bases and J dropped 3; count of bases not matched to a gene: 4. The V gene's germline CDR1 is NSQYPW and CDR2 LRSPGD (reference sequence). The CDR3 totals 16 residues. The part of the CDR3 DNA that was read is TGCACCTGCAGTGTCCGGGACAGGGGGCTTGGAAATACGCTCTAT. Its protein is CTCSVRDRGLGNTLY. The whole CDR3 protein reads CTCSVRDRGLGNTLYF.

Within the sample, this clone is medium-sized. Gene names and germline refer to mouse. From the germline J gene comes the end of the CDR3, since the read stops 1 residue before it. This chain uses TRBV13-3 with TRBJ1-1, with D possibly matching TRBD1 (6 bases). Between the trimmed V and J ends, which lost 2 bases and 0 bases, there was a span of 8 bases. The CDR3 extends over 14 amino acids. CDR1 and CDR2 from the germline V gene are NNHDY and SYVADS. CDR3: CASSEPGENTEVFF. The DNA read from the CDR3 is TGTGCCAGCAGTGAACCAGGGGAGAACACAGAAGTCTTC.

As concerns this clone: The genes are named according to mouse. The CDR3 end is not reached by the read, which stops 1 residue before it; the germline J gene fills it in. The rearrangement links TRBV23 to TRBJ1-1; whether TRBD1, the table's D call, matches the DNA was not checked. CDR1 is KGHTA, CDR2 FQNQQP, per germline. CDR3 length: 13 residues. CDR3 sequence: CSSRRTGNTEVFF. CDR3 DNA (partial): TGCTCCAGCAGACGGACAGGGAACACAGAAGTCTTC.